The clone carrying this T cell receptor (beta chain) has ten or more counts. What it recognizes is unknown. These data come from a study of breast tumors, draining lymph nodes, adjacent tissues. Study results and caveats: Data only fit, rather than demonstrated, lymph node origin of most tumor T cells.

The CDR3 has 15 residues. V gave up 6 bases and J gave up 6 bases; unmatched junction bases: 11. Germline V gives CDR1 MDHEN, CDR2 SYDVKM. Samples came from axillary lymph nodes draining the breast cancer. TCRdb reprocessed the multiplex PCR reads via MiXCR and lists one record per CDR3 protein. The sample yields 150,000 to 200,000 distinct CDR3 sequences, 25% to 40% seen once. V and J are TRBV28 and TRBJ1-5; TRBD1 matches 7 bases. The sequence derives from a female donor with breast cancer. Some clones in this sample may be carry-over from other donors' samples. The sequenced sample was axillary lymph node tissue. The CDR3 spells CASSPPGGAPQPQHF. The CDR3 DNA follows: TGTGCCAGCAGCCCCCCAGGGGGGGCACCTCAGCCCCAGCATTTT.